The T cell receptor (beta chain) under discussion was sequenced for a study of T cell responses to AZD1222 COVID-19 vaccine. The table came from immunoSEQ multiplex PCR; TCRdb's copy has only in-frame clones and leaves some out. The sample contains 70,000 to 75,000 clones, 70% to 90% of which appear only once. The CDR3 is made up of 13 amino acids. Germline values: CDR1 SGHDT, CDR2 YYEEEE. V lost 0 bases, J lost 7 bases, and 1 base stayed unmatched. The source is an adult who received the AZD1222 COVID-19 vaccine. V and J are TRBV5-6 and TRBJ1-1; 9 bases map to TRBD1. The input for sequencing was peripheral blood, taken 28 days after the second AZD1222 dose. CDR3 DNA sequence: TGTGCCAGCAGCTTGGCGACAGGGGGTGAAGCTTTCTTT. Translating gives CASSLATGGEAFF.